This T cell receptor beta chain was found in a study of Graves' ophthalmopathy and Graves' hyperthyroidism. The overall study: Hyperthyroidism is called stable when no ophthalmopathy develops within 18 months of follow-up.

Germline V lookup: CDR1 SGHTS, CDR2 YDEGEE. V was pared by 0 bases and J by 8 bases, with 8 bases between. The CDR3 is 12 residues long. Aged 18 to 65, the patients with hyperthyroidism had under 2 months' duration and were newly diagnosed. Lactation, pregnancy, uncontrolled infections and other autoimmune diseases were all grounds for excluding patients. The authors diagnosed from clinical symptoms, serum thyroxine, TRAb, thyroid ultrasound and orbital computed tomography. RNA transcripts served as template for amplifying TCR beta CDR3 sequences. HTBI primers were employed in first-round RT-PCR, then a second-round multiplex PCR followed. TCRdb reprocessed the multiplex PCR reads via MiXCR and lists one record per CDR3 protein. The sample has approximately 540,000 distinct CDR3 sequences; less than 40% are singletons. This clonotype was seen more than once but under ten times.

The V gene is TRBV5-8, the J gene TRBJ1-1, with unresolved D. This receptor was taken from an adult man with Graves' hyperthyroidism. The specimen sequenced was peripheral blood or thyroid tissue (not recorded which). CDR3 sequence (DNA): TGTGCCAGCAGCTTGGCGGACCGAGAAGCTTTCTTT. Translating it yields CASSLADREAFF.